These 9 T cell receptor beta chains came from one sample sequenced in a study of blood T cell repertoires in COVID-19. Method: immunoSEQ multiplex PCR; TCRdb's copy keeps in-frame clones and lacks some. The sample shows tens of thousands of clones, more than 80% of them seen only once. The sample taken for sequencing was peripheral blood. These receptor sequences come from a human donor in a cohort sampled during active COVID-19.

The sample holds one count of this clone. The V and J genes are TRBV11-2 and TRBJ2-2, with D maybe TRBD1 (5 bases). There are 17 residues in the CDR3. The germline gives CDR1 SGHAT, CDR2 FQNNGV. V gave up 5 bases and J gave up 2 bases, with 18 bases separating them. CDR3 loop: CASSPSWGQVNTGELFF. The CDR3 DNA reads TGTGCCAGCAGCCCTTCTTGGGGCCAGGTCAACACCGGGGAGCTGTTTTTT. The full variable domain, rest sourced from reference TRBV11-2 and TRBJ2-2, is EAGVAQSPRYKIIEKRQSVAFWCNPISGHATLYWYQQILGQGPKLLIQFQNNGVVDDSQLPKDRFSAERLKGVDSTLKIQPAKLEDSAVYLCASSPSWGQVNTGELFFGEGSRLTVL.

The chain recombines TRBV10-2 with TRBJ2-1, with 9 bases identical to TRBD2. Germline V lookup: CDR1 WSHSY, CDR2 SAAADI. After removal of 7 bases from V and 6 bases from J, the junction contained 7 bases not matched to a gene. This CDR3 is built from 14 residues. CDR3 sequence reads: CASNGLAPINEQFF. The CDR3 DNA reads TGCGCCAGCAACGGACTAGCGCCTATCAATGAGCAGTTCTTC.

CDR3 loop: CASSDRLQETQYF. CDR3 nucleotides: TGTGCCAGCAGTGACAGATTACAAGAGACCCAGTACTTC. The chain is built from TRBV2 and TRBJ2-5, with D hard to call. The CDR3 runs 13 residues. Germline CDR1 SNHLY, CDR2 FYNNEI. V was shortened by 3 bases and J by 2 bases, with 7 bases between the two germline ends. The full variable domain, in which reference TRBV2 and TRBJ2-5 provide the parts outside the CDR3, is EPEVTQTPSHQVTQMGQEVILRCVPISNHLYFYWYRQILGQKVEFLVSFYNNEISEKSEIFDDQFSVERPDGSNFTLKIRSTKLEDSAMYFCASSDRLQETQYFGPGTRLLVL.

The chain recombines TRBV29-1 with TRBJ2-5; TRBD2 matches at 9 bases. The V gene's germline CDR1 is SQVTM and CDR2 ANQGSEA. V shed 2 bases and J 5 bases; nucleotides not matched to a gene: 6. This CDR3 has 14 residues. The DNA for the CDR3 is TGCAGCGTTGAACCGGGACTAGCCCCGGAGACCCAGTACTTC. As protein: CSVEPGLAPETQYF. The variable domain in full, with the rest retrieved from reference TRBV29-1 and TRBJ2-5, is SAVISQKPSRDICQRGTSLTIQCQVDSQVTMMFWYRQQPGQSLTLIATANQGSEATYESGFVIDKFPISRPNLTFSTLTVSNMSPEDSSIYLCSVEPGLAPETQYFGPGTRLLVL.

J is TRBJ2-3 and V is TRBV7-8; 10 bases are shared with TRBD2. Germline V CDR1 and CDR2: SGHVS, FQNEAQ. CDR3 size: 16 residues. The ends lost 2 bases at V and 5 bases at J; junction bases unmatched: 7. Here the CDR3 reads CASSLSTSGVGDTQYF. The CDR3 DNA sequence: TGTGCCAGCAGCTTATCCACTAGCGGGGTAGGAGATACGCAGTATTTT.

This CDR3 is CASSETGRAGELFF. Written as DNA, the CDR3 is TGTGCCAGCAGTGAAACCGGGAGGGCCGGGGAGCTGTTTTTT. This chain uses TRBV6-1 with TRBJ2-2; 8 bases fit TRBD2. V dropped 2 bases and J dropped 6; count of bases not matched to a gene: 2. The CDR3 length is 14 residues. CDR1 is MNHNS and CDR2 is SASEGT in the germline V gene.

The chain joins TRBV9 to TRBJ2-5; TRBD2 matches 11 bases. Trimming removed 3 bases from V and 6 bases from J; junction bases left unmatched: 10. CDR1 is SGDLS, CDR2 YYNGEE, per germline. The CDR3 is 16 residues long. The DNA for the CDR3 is TGTGCCAGCAGCGCTAGCGGGGGGCAGGGGGTTAAGACCCAGTACTTC. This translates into CASSASGGQGVKTQYF.

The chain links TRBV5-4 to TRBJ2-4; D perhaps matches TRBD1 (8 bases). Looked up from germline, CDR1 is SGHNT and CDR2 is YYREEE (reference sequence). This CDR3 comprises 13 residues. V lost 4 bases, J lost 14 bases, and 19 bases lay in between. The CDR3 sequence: CASSPDREGLKYF. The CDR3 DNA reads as TGTGCCAGCAGCCCGGACAGGGAGGGCTTAAAGTACTTC.

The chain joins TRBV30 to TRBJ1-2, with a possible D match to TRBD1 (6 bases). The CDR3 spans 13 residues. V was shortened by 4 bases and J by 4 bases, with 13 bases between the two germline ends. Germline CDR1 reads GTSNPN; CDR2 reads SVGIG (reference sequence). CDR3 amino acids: CAWNLQGTYGYTF. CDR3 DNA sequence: TGTGCCTGGAATTTACAGGGAACCTATGGCTACACCTTC.